This is a list of T cell receptor beta chains from one sample in a study of shared clonotypes between healthy human individuals. TCRdb's copy holds only in-frame clones and misses some; the assay was immunoSEQ multiplex PCR. Of about 490,000 clones listed, 70% to 85% are singletons. Sequencing was carried out using PBMCs. The receptors were gathered from a woman in her thirties or forties in good health. Some clones in this sample may be carry-over from other donors' samples. The CDR3 runs from the conserved cysteine through the conserved F or W. A D gene is named only where the DNA matches it firmly. Only part of the rows carry a size: once, few, many, or a class if the clone is expanded.

size	V	J	D	CDR3	DNA
NA	TRBV29-1	TRBJ2-2	TRBD1	CSVRSGTGDTGELFF	TGCAGCGTTCGTTCCGGGACAGGGGACACCGGGGAGCTGTTTTTT
NA	TRBV5-1	TRBJ2-7	TRBD1	CASSLAGGISSYEQYF	TGCGCCAGCAGCTTGGCAGGGGGAATTTCCTCCTACGAGCAGTACTTC
NA	TRBV7-2	TRBJ2-3	TRBD2	CASSLAGRAGDTQYF	TGTGCCAGCAGCTTAGCCGGGAGGGCCGGTGATACGCAGTATTTT
once	TRBV5-1	TRBJ2-1	TRBD2	CASSPGLAGVVYNEQFF	TGCGCCAGCAGTCCGGGACTAGCGGGAGTCGTCTACAATGAGCAGTTCTTC
NA	TRBV25-1	TRBJ1-3	NA	CASSELTPGSGNTIYF	TGTGCCAGCAGTGAATTAACACCAGGCTCTGGAAACACCATATATTTT
NA	TRBV6-5	TRBJ1-4	TRBD1	CASSYNRGSEKLFF	TGTGCCAGCAGTTACAACAGGGGTTCGGAAAAACTGTTTTTT
NA	TRBV9	TRBJ1-2	NA	CASSVGAGGPYGYTF	TGTGCCAGCAGCGTGGGTGCGGGAGGGCCTTATGGCTACACCTTC
once	TRBV15	TRBJ1-4	NA	CATSRFYEKLFF	TGTGCCACCAGCAGGTTTTATGAAAAACTGTTTTTT
NA	TRBV9	TRBJ1-2	TRBD1	CASSSGQGGYGYTF	TGTGCCAGCAGCTCAGGACAGGGGGGGTATGGCTACACCTTC
few	TRBV28	TRBJ2-5	NA	CASSFSQETQYF	TGTGCCAGCAGTTTCTCCCAAGAGACCCAGTACTTC
NA	TRBV5-1	TRBJ1-1	NA	CASSPGAQGGTEAFF	TGCGCCAGCAGCCCGGGAGCCCAGGGAGGCACTGAAGCTTTCTTT
NA	TRBV5-1	TRBJ2-6	NA	CASSLGRSTGANVLTF	TGCGCCAGCAGCTTGGGGAGATCCACTGGGGCCAACGTCCTGACTTTC
NA	TRBV5-1	TRBJ1-1	NA	CASSLGGAGLNTEAFF	TGCGCCAGCAGCTTGGGTGGCGCGGGCCTGAACACTGAAGCTTTCTTT
NA	TRBV9	TRBJ2-5	NA	CASSEGIADQETQYF	TGTGCCAGCAGCGAGGGGATAGCGGACCAAGAGACCCAGTACTTC
NA	TRBV20-1	TRBJ2-5	NA	CSARARETQYF	TGCAGTGCTAGAGCTCGGGAGACCCAGTACTTC
NA	TRBV28	TRBJ2-4	TRBD2	CASSLFPGTSTTLAKNIQYF	TGTGCCAGCAGTTTATTCCCAGGGACTAGCACGACGCTAGCCAAAAACATTCAGTACTTC
NA	TRBV4-3	TRBJ2-7	NA	CASSQGVITSWSFYEQYF	TGCGCCAGCAGCCAAGGCGTTATAACTAGTTGGAGCTTCTACGAGCAGTACTTC
NA	TRBV28	TRBJ2-7	NA	CASSFAGGSYEQYF	TGTGCCAGCAGTTTCGCAGGAGGTTCCTACGAGCAGTACTTC
NA	TRBV15	TRBJ2-5	TRBD2	CATSRVWGSGSSETQYF	TGTGCCACCAGCAGAGTATGGGGTAGCGGGAGCTCTGAGACCCAGTACTTC
NA	TRBV5-8	TRBJ2-7	NA	CASSRTGSYEQYF	TGTGCCAGCAGCAGAACAGGGAGCTACGAGCAGTACTTC
NA	TRBV6-5	TRBJ2-3	TRBD1	CAAPDRDDDTQYF	TGTGCCGCCCCGGACAGGGATGACGATACGCAGTATTTT
few	TRBV29-1	TRBJ1-5	NA	CSVWGTPGQGNPSNQPQHF	TGCAGCGTTTGGGGGACCCCGGGGCAGGGAAATCCTAGCAATCAGCCCCAGCATTTT
once	TRBV11-1	TRBJ2-7	TRBD2	CASSPGTSASYEQYF	TGTGCCAGCAGCCCCGGGACTAGCGCTTCCTACGAGCAGTACTTC
NA	TRBV10-2	TRBJ2-2	NA	CASNSWTGELFF	TGCGCCAGCAATTCCTGGACCGGGGAGCTGTTTTTT
NA	TRBV7-3	TRBJ1-3	TRBD1	CASSATGGSGNTIYF	TGTGCCAGCAGCGCCACAGGGGGCTCTGGAAACACCATATATTTT
few	TRBV30	TRBJ1-2	NA	CAWRLGAGYTF	TGTGCCTGGAGGCTGGGGGCCGGCTACACCTTC
NA	TRBV9	TRBJ1-1	TRBD1	CASSVAPGTGSSNTEAFF	TGTGCCAGCAGCGTAGCTCCCGGGACAGGGAGTTCGAACACTGAAGCTTTCTTT
NA	TRBV7-3	TRBJ2-7	NA	CASSLNLLHEQYF	TGTGCCAGCAGCTTAAATCTCCTTCACGAGCAGTACTTC
NA	TRBV28	TRBJ2-7	TRBD2	CASSIGSAGAYEQYF	TGTGCCAGCAGTATAGGCTCAGCGGGGGCCTACGAGCAGTACTTC
once	TRBV27	TRBJ2-1	NA	CASSLFPENEQFF	TGTGCCAGCAGTTTATTTCCGGAGAATGAGCAGTTCTTC
NA	TRBV4-1	TRBJ2-7	NA	CASSQDRREQYF	TGCGCCAGCAGCCAAGATCGAAGGGAGCAGTACTTC
NA	TRBV5-1	TRBJ2-7	NA	CASSLETRHHEQYF	TGCGCCAGCAGCTTGGAAACACGGCACCACGAGCAGTACTTC
NA	TRBV29-1	TRBJ1-1	NA	CSVARGTGTEAFF	TGCAGCGTCGCCCGGGGGACGGGGACTGAAGCTTTCTTT
NA	TRBV28	TRBJ2-1	NA	CASTRVGNEQFF	TGTGCCAGCACAAGGGTCGGGAATGAGCAGTTCTTC
NA	TRBV28	TRBJ1-2	NA	CASSLSYYGYTF	TGTGCCAGCAGTTTAAGCTACTATGGCTACACCTTC
NA	TRBV6-1	TRBJ2-7	TRBD1	CASSWDSPYEQYF	TGTGCCAGCAGCTGGGACAGCCCCTACGAGCAGTACTTC
NA	TRBV28	TRBJ2-7	TRBD2	CASSSTGTSSSYEQYF	TGTGCCAGCAGTTCTACCGGGACTAGCAGCTCCTACGAGCAGTACTTC
NA	TRBV6-5	TRBJ1-1	TRBD1	CASSSTPGQGAFF	TGTGCCAGCAGTTCCACCCCCGGACAGGGAGCTTTCTTT
NA	TRBV2	TRBJ2-5	TRBD1	CASSDENGQAQETQYF	TGTGCCAGCAGTGACGAAAATGGACAGGCCCAAGAGACCCAGTACTTC
NA	TRBV19	TRBJ1-5	NA	CASSTGRRQPQHF	TGTGCCAGTAGTACAGGTCGGCGACAGCCCCAGCATTTT
few	TRBV19	TRBJ1-2	NA	CASSIAGANYGYTF	TGTGCCAGTAGTATTGCGGGAGCTAACTATGGCTACACCTTC
once	TRBV19	TRBJ2-3	NA	CASSIVEHHTDTQYF	TGTGCCAGTAGTATAGTGGAACACCACACAGATACGCAGTATTTT
NA	TRBV6-5	TRBJ2-2	NA	CASSRIPGELFF	TGTGCCAGCAGTCGGATACCCGGGGAGCTGTTTTTT
NA	TRBV5-4	TRBJ2-1	TRBD2	CASSLGTSGYNEQFF	TGTGCCAGCAGCTTGGGGACTAGCGGATACAATGAGCAGTTCTTC
NA	TRBV16	TRBJ1-5	NA	CASSPPNRDSNQPQHF	TGTGCCAGCAGCCCACCAAACAGGGATAGCAATCAGCCCCAGCATTTC
NA	TRBV7-9	TRBJ2-3	NA	CASSLSGPLVDTQYF	TGTGCCAGCAGCTTATCGGGACCCCTGGTGGATACGCAGTATTTT
NA	TRBV19	TRBJ2-7	TRBD2	CASSTGTSGGYEQYF	TGTGCCAGTAGTACCGGGACTAGCGGGGGATACGAGCAGTACTTC
once	TRBV18	TRBJ2-7	TRBD1	CASSSTGGSYEQYF	TGTGCCAGCTCATCCACAGGGGGCTCATACGAGCAGTACTTC
few	TRBV6-5	TRBJ2-5	NA	CASSYLRNQETQYF	TGTGCCAGCAGTTACCTGCGGAACCAAGAGACCCAGTACTTC
few	TRBV30	TRBJ1-2	NA	CAWGREGYTF	TGTGCCTGGGGACGAGAGGGCTACACCTTC